This T cell receptor beta chain was sequenced in a study of blood T cell repertoires in COVID-19. Study summary: Italy, Spain and the United States were the sources of the convalescent and acute COVID-19 samples. PBMCs, B-cell-depleted T cells, or T cells provided the cDNA or gDNA that made up the material.

The CDR3 totals 12 residues. Germline V gene sequence: CDR1 SGHTS, CDR2 YDEGEE. Trimming removed 2 bases at V and 7 bases at J, with 7 bases between. Per the study methods: Amplification from reference gene primers served as the basis for estimated nucleated cell counts. Method: immunoSEQ multiplex PCR; TCRdb's copy keeps in-frame clones and lacks some. V and J calls and clone size are those listed in that table; D and trimming were worked out from the DNA. The sample holds about 200,000 clones, over 60% seen once. The sequenced sample was peripheral blood. This TCR derives from a woman in her seventies with acute or convalescent COVID-19. The chain carries TRBV5-8 and TRBJ1-3, with a weak D call TRBD1 (5 bases). CDR3 DNA sequence: TGTGCCAGCAGCTTTGGGGGGAACACCATATATTTT. Amino acids: CASSFGGNTIYF.